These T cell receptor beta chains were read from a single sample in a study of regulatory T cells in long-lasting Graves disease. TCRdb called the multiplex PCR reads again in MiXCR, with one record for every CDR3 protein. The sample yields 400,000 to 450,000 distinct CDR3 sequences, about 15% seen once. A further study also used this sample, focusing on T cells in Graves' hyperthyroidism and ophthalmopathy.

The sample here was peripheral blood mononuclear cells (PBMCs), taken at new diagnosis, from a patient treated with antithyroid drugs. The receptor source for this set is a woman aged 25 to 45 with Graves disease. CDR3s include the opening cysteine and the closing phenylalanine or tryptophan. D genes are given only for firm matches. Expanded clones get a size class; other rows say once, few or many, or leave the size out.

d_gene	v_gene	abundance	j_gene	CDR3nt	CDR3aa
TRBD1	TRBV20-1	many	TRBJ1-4	TGCAGTGCTAGAGATCGAAGACAGGGTAGTGAAAAACTGTTTTTT	CSARDRRQGSEKLFF
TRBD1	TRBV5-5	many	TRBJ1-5	TGTGCCAGCAGCTTTGACAGGGTTCTGAATCAGCCCCAGCATTTT	CASSFDRVLNQPQHF
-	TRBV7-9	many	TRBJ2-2	TGTGCCAGCAGCCCTATAGGAGTGAACACCGGGGAGCTGTTTTTT	CASSPIGVNTGELFF
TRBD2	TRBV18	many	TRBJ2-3	TGTGCCAGCTCACCTCGGGCTAGCGGGGCCGAAATCCTTAGCACAGATACGCAGTATTTT	CASSPRASGAEILSTDTQYF
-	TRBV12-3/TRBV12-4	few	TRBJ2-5	TGTGCCAGCAGAACCGGGACCCAATCAGAGACCCAGTACTTC	CASRTGTQSETQYF
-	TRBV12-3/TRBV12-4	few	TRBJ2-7	TGTGCCAGCAGCCCCCCCATGGGGACGAAGTACTTC	CASSPPMGTKYF
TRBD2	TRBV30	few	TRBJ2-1	TGTGCCTGGAGGATACCGGGACTAGCGGGAGGACACAATGAGCAGTTCTTC	CAWRIPGLAGGHNEQFF
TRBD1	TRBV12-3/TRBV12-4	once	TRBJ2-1	TGTGCCAGCAGTGACCCAGGGGGCCCCTACAATGAGCAGTTCTTC	CASSDPGGPYNEQFF
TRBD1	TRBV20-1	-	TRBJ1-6	TGCAGTGCTAGAGTGGCAGGGGGGGATTCACCCCTCCACTTT	CSARVAGGDSPLHF
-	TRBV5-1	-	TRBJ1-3	TGCGCCAGCAGCGCAGGGGAGACAGGAAACACCATATATTTT	CASSAGETGNTIYF
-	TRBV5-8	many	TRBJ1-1	TGTGCCAGCAACAAGGGGACTGAAGCTTTCTTT	CASNKGTEAFF
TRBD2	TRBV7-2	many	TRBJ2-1	TGTGCCAGCAGCTTAGGGCAGCGGGAGGGCTATGAGCAGTTCTTC	CASSLGQREGYEQFF
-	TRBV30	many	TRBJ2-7	TGTGCCTGGAGTGTACTTGCTTACGAGCAGTACTTC	CAWSVLAYEQYF
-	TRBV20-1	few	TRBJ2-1	TGCAGTGCTATGAGTGTTTTGAACAATGAGCAGTTCTTC	CSAMSVLNNEQFF